The 32 T cell receptor beta chains below come from one sample, sequenced in a study of blood T cells in healthy people across ages. Sample-barcoded 5' priming and a J-beta primer mix drove a second PCR of 7 to 11 cycles. TCRdb ran MiXCR on the 5' RACE reads and lists one entry per CDR3 protein. The sample lists 1.5 million to 2 million distinct CDR3 sequences, roughly 43% occurring once. The specimen sequenced was blood. The receptors derive from a human donor in good health.

This clonotype came up a few times. V is TRBV5-1 and J is TRBJ2-7; TRBD1 might be the D (5 bases). Germline V CDR1 and CDR2: SGHRS, YFSETQ. The ends were cut back, 2 bases at V and 6 bases at J, with 15 bases in the middle. The CDR3 length is 14 residues. DNA of the CDR3: TGCGCCAGCAGCTTCGACTTTAATACAGGCGAGCAGTACTTC. Translated, it gives CASSFDFNTGEQYF.

The chain is built from TRBV6-2 or TRBV6-3 and TRBJ1-1; D is ambiguous. The germline V gene encodes CDR1 MNHEY and CDR2 SVGEGT. V lost 6 bases and J 1 base, leaving 12 bases between the germline ends. The CDR3 consists of 14 residues. The CDR3 loop reads CASSLIAANTEAFF. The CDR3 DNA is TGTGCCAGCAGCTTGATAGCGGCGAACACTGAAGCTTTCTTT.

The chain recombines TRBV28 with TRBJ2-3; D call uncertain. CDR1 and CDR2 (germline): MDHEN, SYDVKM. The CDR3 sequence is 15 residues long. With 4 bases removed from V and 0 bases from J, the gap between germline ends came to 11 bases. CDR3 sequence reads: CASSSPGHSTDTQYF. The CDR3 coding sequence is TGTGCCAGCAGTTCCCCGGGCCATAGCACAGATACGCAGTATTTT.

This chain connects TRBV19 to TRBJ1-2; unclear D gene. Germline V CDR1 and CDR2: LNHDA, SQIVND (reference sequence). V was clipped by 2 bases and J by 5 bases, with 6 bases between them. The CDR3 loop spans 12 amino acids. Written as DNA, the CDR3 is TGTGCCAGTAGTATACAGCCGTATGGCTACACCTTC. This gives the protein CASSIQPYGYTF.

J is TRBJ2-3 and V is TRBV6-2 or TRBV6-3, with 8 bases identical to TRBD1. With V trimmed by 4 bases and J by 5 bases, 11 bases remained unmatched. Germline CDR1 is MNHEY and CDR2 is SVGEGT. The CDR3 is 16 residues long. The chain's CDR3 is CASSFSQGAMKDTQYF. The CDR3 DNA follows: TGTGCCAGCAGTTTTTCGCAGGGGGCAATGAAAGATACGCAGTATTTT.

The chain has TRBV6-2 or TRBV6-3 and TRBJ2-4, with D possibly TRBD1 on 5 matching bases. This CDR3 is built from 13 residues. Germline V lookup: CDR1 MNHEY, CDR2 SVGEGT. V lost 5 bases and J lost 5, with 10 bases in between. CDR3 in amino acids: CASSGIRENIQYF. The CDR3 DNA reads as TGTGCCAGCAGTGGGATCAGGGAAAACATTCAGTACTTC.

This chain connects TRBV2 to TRBJ2-4; 7 bases fit TRBD2. Germline V gives CDR1 SNHLY, CDR2 FYNNEI. The CDR3 is made up of 16 amino acids. V was clipped by 10 bases and J by 13 bases; unmatched bases: 25. The CDR3 here is CAIRENRLAANNEQYF. CDR3 nucleotides: TGTGCCATAAGGGAAAACAGGCTAGCGGCAAACAATGAGCAGTACTTC. The full variable domain, in which reference TRBV2 and TRBJ2-4 provide the parts outside the CDR3, is EPEVTQTPSHQVTQMGQEVILRCVPISNHLYFYWYRQILGQKVEFLVSFYNNEISEKSEIFDDQFSVERPDGSNFTLKIRSTKLEDSAMYFCAIRENRLAANNEQYFGAGTRLSVL.

This clonotype was counted between two and nine times. The junction departs from germline at one end; a sequencing error may be responsible. The gene calls are TRBV9 and TRBJ2-1, with D unclear. This CDR3 contains 13 residues. The germline gives CDR1 SGDLS, CDR2 YYNGEE. The CDR3 nucleotides are TGTGCCAGCAGCGTAGGGTCCTCCAATGAGCAGTTCTTC. Protein sequence: CASSVGSSNEQFF.

This clonotype was detected only a few times. This chain joins TRBV5-6 and TRBJ1-2; D uncertain. This CDR3 spans 13 amino acids. The germline V and J ends were trimmed by 0 bases and 6 bases, with 9 bases remaining between them. The V gene's germline CDR1 is SGHDT and CDR2 YYEEEE. The CDR3 reads CASSLEPGDGYTF. DNA of the CDR3: TGTGCCAGCAGCTTGGAGCCTGGGGATGGCTACACCTTC.

This clonotype was counted between two and nine times. The rearrangement uses TRBV14 and TRBJ1-2, with 7 bases matching TRBD1. V lost 3 bases to trimming and J lost 6 bases; unmatched junction nucleotides: 7. Per germline, CDR1 SGHDN and CDR2 FVKESK. The CDR3 runs 14 residues. Here the CDR3 reads CASSHVRQGHGYTF. Here the CDR3 DNA reads TGTGCCAGCAGCCACGTTCGACAGGGCCATGGCTACACCTTC.

This clonotype was counted a few times. The chain joins TRBV28 to TRBJ2-7, with TRBD1 as a possible D gene (6 bases). This CDR3 has 17 amino acids. V was cut by 4 bases and J by 0 bases, with 19 bases left in between. Germline V lookup: CDR1 MDHEN, CDR2 SYDVKM. The CDR3 protein is CASSSRLTGLSSYEQYF. CDR3 DNA sequence: TGTGCCAGCAGTTCGCGGCTTACAGGGCTAAGCTCCTACGAGCAGTACTTC.

The chain joins TRBV29-1 to TRBJ1-1; 7 nucleotides agree with TRBD1. This CDR3 has 13 residues. Losses at the gene ends were 5 bases for V and 5 bases for J; bases not matched to a gene: 8. The germline V gene has CDR1 SQVTM and CDR2 ANQGSEA. The CDR3 sequence is CSVPHRGNTEAFF. The CDR3 nucleotides are TGCAGCGTTCCACACAGGGGTAATACTGAAGCTTTCTTT.

The chain recombines TRBV4-2 with TRBJ2-7; D gene uncertain. The CDR3 spans 14 residues. Germline assignment: CDR1 LGHNA and CDR2 YNFKEQ. The ends were cut back, 1 base at V and 2 bases at J, with 9 bases in the middle. For the CDR3, the DNA is TGTGCCAGCAGCCAAGTAGGAACAGCCTACGAGCAGTACTTC. This translates into CASSQVGTAYEQYF.

The J gene is TRBJ2-3, the V gene TRBV7-2; D is ambiguous. The CDR3 contains 13 residues. CDR1 is SGHTA, CDR2 FQGNSA, per germline. The V end was cut by 5 bases, the J end by 6 bases, with 12 bases between. In nucleotides, the CDR3 is TGTGCCAGCAGCGCAGCCGCTTGGGATACGCAGTATTTT. The encoded protein is CASSAAAWDTQYF. Variable domain in full (rest from reference TRBV7-2 and TRBJ2-3): GAGVSQSPSNKVTEKGKDVELRCDPISGHTALYWYRQSLGQGLEFLIYFQGNSAPDKSGLPSDRFSAERTGGSVSTLTIQRTQQEDSAVYLCASSAAAWDTQYFGPGTRLTVL.

The chain joins TRBV20-1 to TRBJ1-2; D gene ambiguous. Trimming pared 6 bases from V and 5 bases from J, leaving 28 bases between. CDR1 and CDR2 (germline): DFQATT, SNEGSKA (reference sequence). The CDR3 consists of 17 residues. The CDR3 region is CSAQVLQQTVYVYGYTF. The CDR3 bases are TGCAGTGCCCAGGTCCTTCAACAAACGGTTTATGTTTATGGCTACACCTTC.

This clonotype was counted only a few times. The V and J genes are TRBV6-5 and TRBJ2-7, with TRBD2 matching 7 bases. Trimming took 0 bases from V and 5 from J; bases not matched to a gene: 10. The germline gives CDR1 MNHEY, CDR2 SVGAGI. The length of the CDR3 is 16 residues. The CDR3 DNA reads as TGTGCCAGCAGTTACTCACGGGAGGCAGGAGGGCACGAGCAGTACTTC. As protein: CASSYSREAGGHEQYF.

This chain connects TRBV7-2 to TRBJ2-1; no firm D call. V was pared by 5 bases and J by 3 bases, with 17 bases between. The CDR3 length is 16 residues. Germline V CDR1 and CDR2: SGHTA, FQGNSA. CDR3 bases: TGTGCCAGCAGCATTGAAGGGTGGAATTACTACAATGAGCAGTTCTTC. This codes for CASSIEGWNYYNEQFF.

Written as DNA, the CDR3 is TGCGCCAGCAGCCGAGAGAGGACGGGGAGCTACGAGCAGTACTTC. This sequence encodes CASSRERTGSYEQYF. V is TRBV4-1 and J is TRBJ2-7; perhaps TRBD2 as D (5 bases). CDR1 MGHRA and CDR2 YSYEKL come from the germline V gene. The ends were cut back, 4 bases at V and 3 bases at J, with 16 bases in the middle. The CDR3 is made up of 15 amino acids.

A few counts support this clonotype. The chain recombines TRBV29-1 with TRBJ1-2; no definite D call. The CDR3 is 14 residues long. The V end was cut by 0 bases, the J end by 4 bases, with 12 bases between. Germline V CDR1 and CDR2: SQVTM, ANQGSEA. In nucleotides, the CDR3 is TGCAGCGTTGAAGATCACAGATCTTCCTATGGCTACACCTTC. Its translation: CSVEDHRSSYGYTF.

The chain recombines TRBV7-2 with TRBJ1-2; possibly TRBD1 for D (5 bases). V lost 4 bases, J lost 6 bases, and 24 bases lay in between. Per the germline V gene, CDR1 is SGHTA and CDR2 is FQGNSA. The CDR3 consists of 17 residues. CDR3 loop: CASSSEVGGIGLHGYTF. CDR3 nucleotide sequence: TGTGCCAGCAGCTCCGAGGTGGGGGGGATTGGGTTACATGGCTACACCTTC.

This chain joins TRBV5-1 and TRBJ2-3; 7 bases are a match to TRBD1. The ends lost 3 bases at V and 0 bases at J; junction bases unmatched: 7. This CDR3 is 16 amino acids long. Germline V gene data show CDR1 as SGHRS and CDR2 as YFSETQ. The CDR3 here is CASSSPGTASTDTQYF. The CDR3 DNA is TGCGCCAGCAGCTCTCCCGGGACAGCCAGCACAGATACGCAGTATTTT.

The chain carries TRBV3-1 and TRBJ1-2; 9 bases map to TRBD1. CDR1 and CDR2 from the germline V gene are LGHDT and YNNKEL (reference sequence). With V trimmed by 4 bases and J by 0 bases, 3 bases remained unmatched. The CDR3 covers 15 residues. The CDR3 nucleotides are TGTGCCAGCAGCCGGGACAGGGATGCTAACTATGGCTACACCTTC. The encoded protein is CASSRDRDANYGYTF.

In this sample, this clonotype turned up a few times. J is TRBJ1-1 and V is TRBV2; D is uncertain. V was cut by 4 bases and J by 2 bases, with 8 bases left in between. The CDR3 spans 13 residues. Germline V CDR1 and CDR2: SNHLY, FYNNEI. CDR3: CASSVEGNTEAFF. The CDR3 coding sequence is TGTGCCAGCAGTGTGGAGGGAAACACTGAAGCTTTCTTT.

This clonotype was observed a handful of times. The rearrangement joins TRBV7-9 to TRBJ2-7; TRBD2 is a possible D gene (5 bases). There are 15 residues in the CDR3. V lost 6 bases, J lost 2 bases, and 17 bases lay in between. Germline lookup yields CDR1 SEHNR and CDR2 FQNEAQ (reference sequence). In DNA, the CDR3 is TGTGCCAGCAGTCGTCCTCTTACTAGTACCTACGAGCAGTACTTC. Translating it yields CASSRPLTSTYEQYF. The entire variable domain, with the rest obtained from reference TRBV7-9 and TRBJ2-7, is as follows: DTGVSQNPRHKITKRGQNVTFRCDPISEHNRLYWYRQTLGQGPEFLTYFQNEAQLEKSRLLSDRFSAERPKGSFSTLEIQRTEQGDSAMYLCASSRPLTSTYEQYFGPGTRLTVT.

The chain carries TRBV7-9 and TRBJ2-3; D may correspond to TRBD1 or TRBD2 (5 bases each). Trimming removed 5 bases at V and 4 bases at J, with 10 bases between. The length of the CDR3 is 13 residues. Germline V lookup: CDR1 SEHNR, CDR2 FQNEAQ (reference sequence). The CDR3 is CASSLGTPDTQYF. The DNA for the CDR3 is TGTGCCAGCAGCCTGGGGACCCCAGATACGCAGTATTTT.

The rearrangement links TRBV7-2 to TRBJ1-6; 8 nucleotides align to TRBD1. From germline, CDR1 is SGHTA and CDR2 FQGNSA. V lost 5 bases to trimming and J lost 10 bases; unmatched junction nucleotides: 16. CDR3 size: 17 residues. The DNA for the CDR3 is TGTGCCAGCAGCCCGAAGCCGAGACAGGGGATTGGGTCACCCCTCCACTTT. Its protein is CASSPKPRQGIGSPLHF.

The chain uses TRBV13 and TRBJ2-5; 11 bases match TRBD2. CDR1 PRHDT and CDR2 FYEKMQ come from the germline V gene (reference sequence). This CDR3 has 16 residues. V was clipped by 3 bases and J by 2 bases; unmatched bases: 5. CDR3 in amino acids: CASSFRLAGRQETQYF. The CDR3 DNA sequence: TGTGCCAGCAGCTTCCGACTAGCGGGGCGACAAGAGACCCAGTACTTC.

The rearrangement links TRBV20-1 to TRBJ2-3; TRBD2 agrees at 11 bases. The CDR3 length is 15 residues. Per the germline V gene, CDR1 is DFQATT and CDR2 is SNEGSKA (reference sequence). V was clipped by 3 bases and J by 2 bases; unmatched bases: 4. The CDR3 loop reads CSARVLAGVTDTQYF. The DNA of the CDR3 is TGCAGTGCTAGGGTACTAGCGGGGGTCACAGATACGCAGTATTTT.

DNA of the CDR3: TGCAGCGTTGAAACGGACCTGCCGGTTGATGAGCAGTTCTTC. It encodes CSVETDLPVDEQFF. The V call is TRBV29-1, the J call TRBJ2-1; D is ambiguous. The length of the CDR3 is 14 residues. Per the germline V gene, CDR1 is SQVTM and CDR2 is ANQGSEA. The germline V and J ends were trimmed by 2 bases and 8 bases, with 16 bases remaining between them.

The chain employs TRBV6-6 and TRBJ2-6, with D perhaps TRBD1 or TRBD2 (5 bases each). The V and J ends lost 6 bases and 0 bases respectively, with 15 bases between them. This CDR3 contains 17 residues. Germline lookup yields CDR1 MNHNY and CDR2 SVGAGI (reference sequence). This CDR3 reads CASSARGSLSGANVLTF. The CDR3 DNA is TGTGCCAGCAGCGCTCGGGGCAGCCTCTCTGGGGCCAACGTCCTGACTTTC.

A few counts support this clonotype. V is TRBV14 and J is TRBJ2-7, with D tentatively TRBD1 (6 bases). Germline V gives CDR1 SGHDN, CDR2 FVKESK. CDR3 size: 15 residues. The ends were cut back, 5 bases at V and 3 bases at J, with 17 bases in the middle. The CDR3 nucleotides read TGTGCCAGCAGCGTAAAAACTAGGACAGTCTACGAGCAGTACTTC. It is translated as CASSVKTRTVYEQYF.

This clonotype has only a few counts. This chain joins TRBV24-1 and TRBJ2-1, with 9 bases matching TRBD2. The CDR3 length is 17 residues. The V segment lost 0 bases and the J segment 4 bases; nucleotides outside the gene matches: 6. Germline-derived CDR1 and CDR2 are KGHDR and SFDVKD. CDR3 protein: CATSDLGRGGTYNEQFF. In DNA form, the CDR3 reads TGTGCCACCAGTGATTTGGGGCGGGGGGGGACTTACAATGAGCAGTTCTTC.